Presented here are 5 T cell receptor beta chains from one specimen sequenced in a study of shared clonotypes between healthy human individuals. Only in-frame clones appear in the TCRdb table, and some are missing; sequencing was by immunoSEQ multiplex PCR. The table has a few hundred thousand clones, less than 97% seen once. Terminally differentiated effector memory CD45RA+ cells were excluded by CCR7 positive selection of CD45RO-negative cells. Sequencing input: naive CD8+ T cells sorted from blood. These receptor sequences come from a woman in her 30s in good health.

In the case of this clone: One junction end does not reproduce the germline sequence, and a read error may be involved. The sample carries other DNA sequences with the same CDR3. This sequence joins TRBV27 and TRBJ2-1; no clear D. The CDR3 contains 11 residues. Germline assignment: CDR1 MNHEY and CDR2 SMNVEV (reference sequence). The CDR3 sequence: CASRLYNEQFF. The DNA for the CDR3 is TGTGCCAGCAGGTTATACAATGAGCAGTTCTTC.

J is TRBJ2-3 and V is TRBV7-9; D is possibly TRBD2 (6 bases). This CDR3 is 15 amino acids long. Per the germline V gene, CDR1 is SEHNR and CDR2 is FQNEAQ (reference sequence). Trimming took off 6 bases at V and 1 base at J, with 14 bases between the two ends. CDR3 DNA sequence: TGTGCCAGCAGTCCGTACGGAGGGCGCACAGATACGCAGTATTTT. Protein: CASSPYGGRTDTQYF. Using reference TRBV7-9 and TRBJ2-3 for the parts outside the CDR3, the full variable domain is DTGVSQNPRHKITKRGQNVTFRCDPISEHNRLYWYRQTLGQGPEFLTYFQNEAQLEKSRLLSDRFSAERPKGSFSTLEIQRTEQGDSAMYLCASSPYGGRTDTQYFGPGTRLTVL.

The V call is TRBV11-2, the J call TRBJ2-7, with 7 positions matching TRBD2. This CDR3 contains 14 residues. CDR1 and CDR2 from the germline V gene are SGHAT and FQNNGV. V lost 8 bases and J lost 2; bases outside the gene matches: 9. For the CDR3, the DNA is TGTGCCAGCCGTAGCGGGCGGAGGGCCTACGAGCAGTACTTC. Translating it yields CASRSGRRAYEQYF.

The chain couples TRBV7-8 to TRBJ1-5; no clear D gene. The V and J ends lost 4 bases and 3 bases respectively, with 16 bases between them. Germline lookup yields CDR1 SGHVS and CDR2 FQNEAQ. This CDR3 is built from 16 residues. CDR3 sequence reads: CASSSEAGNLNQPQHF. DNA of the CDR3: TGTGCCAGCAGCTCAGAAGCCGGGAACCTCAATCAGCCCCAGCATTTT.

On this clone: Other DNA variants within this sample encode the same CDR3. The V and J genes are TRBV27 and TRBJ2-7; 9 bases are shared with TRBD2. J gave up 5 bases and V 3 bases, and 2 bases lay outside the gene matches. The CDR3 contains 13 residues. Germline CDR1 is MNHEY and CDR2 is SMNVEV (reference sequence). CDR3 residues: CASSFSGSHEQYF. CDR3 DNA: TGTGCCAGCAGTTTTAGCGGGAGCCACGAGCAGTACTTC.